Each of the 25 T cell receptor beta chains below was sequenced from the same sample in a study of T cell repertoires in cytomegalovirus infection. Antigens for these TCRs are unknown. TCRdb used MiXCR to reprocess the reads, holding one entry per CDR3 protein. The data show about 920,000 distinct CDR3 sequences, roughly 30% seen once. Sequencing used cultured CD8+ T cells from PBMCs, obtained from culture after CMV antigen stimulation. These receptors all come from a human donor in good health (CMV status not recorded). Some clones in this sample may be carry-over from other donors' samples.

This clonotype was seen a few times. The gene calls are TRBV6-5 and TRBJ2-7; the D is unclear. The CDR3 sequence is 12 residues long. Deletions cut 6 bases from V and 2 bases from J, with 8 bases between. The germline gives CDR1 MNHEY, CDR2 SVGAGI. The CDR3 sequence is CASRPGTYEQYV. CDR3 DNA: TGTGCCAGCAGACCTGGGACCTACGAGCAGTACGTC.

This chain joins TRBV6-1 and TRBJ2-3, with D perhaps matching TRBD1 or TRBD2 (5 bases each). V lost 7 bases and J 2 bases, leaving 19 bases between the germline ends. CDR1 and CDR2 from the germline V gene are MNHNS and SASEGT. The CDR3 length is 16 residues. CDR3 coding DNA: TGTGCCAGCAAAGTGTCTCTTATGGGGACCACAGATACGCAGTATTTT. Its protein is CASKVSLMGTTDTQYF.

V gene TRBV6-6 combines with J gene TRBJ1-2; D is ambiguous. CDR3 size: 14 residues. The germline CDR1 and CDR2 sequences are MNHNY and SVGAGI (reference sequence). The V end was cut by 5 bases, the J end by 5 bases, with 15 bases between. The CDR3 loop reads CASSPQSGWYGYTF. Written as DNA, the CDR3 is TGTGCCAGCAGTCCCCAATCGGGGTGGTATGGCTACACCTTC.

This clonotype showed up just a few times. The chain recombines TRBV7-8 with TRBJ2-7, with TRBD1 as a possible D gene (6 bases). Trimming pared 5 bases from V and 0 bases from J, leaving 14 bases between. Per the germline V gene, CDR1 is SGHVS and CDR2 is FQNEAQ. The CDR3 contains 15 residues. The CDR3 loop reads CASSPRTAPSYEQYF. DNA for the CDR3: TGTGCCAGCAGCCCTAGGACAGCCCCCTCCTACGAGCAGTACTTC.

J is TRBJ2-1 and V is TRBV5-1; D not certain. V shed 5 bases and J shed 1 base, with 10 bases lying between them. The CDR3 contains 14 residues. Germline V lookup: CDR1 SGHRS, CDR2 YFSETQ. For the CDR3, the DNA is TGCGCCAGCAGAATTTTCGGTTCCTACAATGAGCAGTTCTTC. This gives the protein CASRIFGSYNEQFF.

Only a few counts were recorded for this clonotype. V gene TRBV12-3 or TRBV12-4 combines with J gene TRBJ2-2; D assignment may be TRBD1 or TRBD2 (6 bases each). Between the trimmed V and J ends, which lost 4 bases and 6 bases, there was a span of 12 bases. CDR3 length: 14 amino acids. CDR3 sequence: CASSSGAHPGELFF. The CDR3 DNA reads TGTGCCAGCAGTTCGGGGGCGCATCCCGGGGAGCTGTTTTTT.

The chain joins TRBV11-2 to TRBJ1-1; D not resolved. The CDR3 runs to 15 residues. Germline loops: CDR1 SGHAT, CDR2 FQNNGV. The V end was cut by 2 bases, the J end by 6 bases, with 16 bases between. CDR3 bases: TGTGCCAGCAGCTTATGGGGTAATAGAACGCCTGAAGCTTTCTTT. It codes for CASSLWGNRTPEAFF.

V and J are TRBV4-2 and TRBJ1-2; 7 bases agree with TRBD1. Germline CDR1 is LGHNA and CDR2 is YNFKEQ. Losses at the gene ends were 4 bases for V and 11 bases for J; bases not matched to a gene: 13. There are 14 residues in the CDR3. CDR3 sequence: CASSLWGQTDLYTF. The CDR3 DNA reads as TGTGCCAGCAGCCTCTGGGGACAGACCGATTTATACACCTTC.

V is TRBV7-6 and J is TRBJ1-1; D unresolved. The CDR3 is made up of 15 amino acids. Trimming pared 1 base from V and 5 bases from J, leaving 14 bases between. The germline V gene encodes CDR1 SGHVS and CDR2 FNYEAQ. CDR3 nucleotide sequence: TGTGCCAGCAGCTTAGGCAGCCTAGAGGTGACTGAAGCTTTCTTT. It translates to CASSLGSLEVTEAFF.

This chain connects TRBV27 to TRBJ1-4, with 7 bases that match TRBD1. CDR1 is MNHEY, CDR2 SMNVEV, per germline (reference sequence). Trimming at V came to 5 bases and at J to 5 bases, leaving 8 bases not matched to a gene. This CDR3 has 15 residues. The CDR3 DNA reads TGTGCCAGCAGTCCGCGACAGGGTCTAAATGAAAAACTGTTTTTT. It codes for CASSPRQGLNEKLFF.

The rearrangement joins TRBV5-4 to TRBJ1-6, with D tentatively TRBD1 (5 bases). Trimming removed 0 bases at V and 5 bases at J, with 9 bases between. Looked up from germline, CDR1 is SGHNT and CDR2 is YYREEE (reference sequence). CDR3 length: 15 residues. In DNA form, the CDR3 reads TGTGCCAGCAGCTTGGCCAGGGTAGATAATTCACCCCTCCACTTT. Amino acid sequence: CASSLARVDNSPLHF.

The J gene is TRBJ2-1, the V gene TRBV7-6; TRBD1 or TRBD2 may be the D gene (5 bases each). CDR3 length equals 15 residues. From germline, CDR1 is SGHVS and CDR2 FNYEAQ. The germline V and J ends were trimmed by 3 bases and 4 bases, with 13 bases remaining between them. CDR3 sequence reads: CASSFPPGRYNEQFF. CDR3 DNA: TGTGCCAGCAGCTTCCCTCCGGGACGGTACAATGAGCAGTTCTTC.

This clonotype is a singleton in its sample. V gene TRBV6-5 combines with J gene TRBJ1-1, with D unresolved. The germline CDR1 and CDR2 sequences are MNHEY and SVGAGI. Trimming removed 5 bases at V and 0 bases at J, with 25 bases between. The CDR3 length is 19 residues. The CDR3 is CASSQYSGEILSMNTEAFF. The DNA for the CDR3 is TGTGCCAGCAGTCAATATTCCGGGGAGATACTTTCGATGAACACTGAAGCTTTCTTT.

This clonotype was counted many times. The V call is TRBV7-2, the J call TRBJ1-5, with 8 bases matching TRBD1. Per the germline V gene, CDR1 is SGHTA and CDR2 is FQGNSA. This CDR3 comprises 16 residues. The J segment lost 0 bases and the V segment lost 4 bases, leaving 5 bases of the junction unmatched. The CDR3 DNA reads as TGTGCCAGCAGCTCCGACAGGGGTCTTAGCAATCAGCCCCAGCATTTT. It specifies CASSSDRGLSNQPQHF.

The DNA for the CDR3 is TGTGCCAGCAGTGGGTTAGGAGGGGGGCTTGCCGGGGAGCTGTTTTTT. Amino acid sequence: CASSGLGGGLAGELFF. The rearrangement uses TRBV2 and TRBJ2-2; tentatively, D is TRBD1 or TRBD2 (6 bases each). This CDR3 has 16 amino acids. V lost 4 bases and J 6 bases, leaving 18 bases between the germline ends. Germline-derived CDR1 and CDR2 are SNHLY and FYNNEI.

This clonotype was observed a few times. The V gene is TRBV7-2, the J gene TRBJ2-7; D gene unclear. The CDR3 has 13 amino acids. Germline V CDR1 and CDR2: SGHTA, FQGNSA. The germline V and J ends were trimmed by 1 base and 6 bases, with 10 bases remaining between them. The CDR3 DNA follows: TGTGCCAGCAGCTTAGGGGTGGGAAGCGAGCAGTACTTC. Protein sequence: CASSLGVGSEQYF.

The chain employs TRBV9 and TRBJ1-2, with TRBD1 matching over 7 bases. The ends lost 3 bases at V and 3 bases at J; junction bases unmatched: 11. Germline CDR1 is SGDLS and CDR2 is YYNGEE. There are 16 residues in the CDR3. CDR3 nucleotide sequence: TGTGCCAGCAGCGGGAGTTTTGAGGGGGCTTACTATGGCTACACCTTC. Protein sequence: CASSGSFEGAYYGYTF.

V gene TRBV4-1 combines with J gene TRBJ1-2, with TRBD1 identical over 7 bases. The CDR3 runs to 13 residues. V shed 5 bases and J 5 bases; nucleotides not matched to a gene: 5. Germline-derived CDR1 and CDR2 are MGHRA and YSYEKL. CDR3 DNA: TGCGCCAGCAGCGCCGACAGGGCTTATGGCTACACCTTC. Translation: CASSADRAYGYTF.

The chain employs TRBV10-1 and TRBJ2-7, with D tentatively TRBD2 (6 bases). Between the trimmed V and J ends, which lost 2 bases and 3 bases, there was a span of 8 bases. This CDR3 has 13 residues. Germline assignment: CDR1 WNHNN and CDR2 SYGVQD (reference sequence). The CDR3 region has the DNA TGCGCCAGCAGTGAGCCGGGACTCTACGAGCAGTACTTC. It is translated as CASSEPGLYEQYF.

This clonotype has more than one count but fewer than ten. The genes are TRBV6-1 and TRBJ2-1; weak D call: TRBD2 (5 bases). CDR1 MNHNS and CDR2 SASEGT come from the germline V gene. V gave up 8 bases and J gave up 4 bases, with 15 bases separating them. The CDR3 consists of 14 residues. The CDR3 sequence is CASPGVRGYNEQFF. The CDR3 coding sequence is TGTGCCAGCCCCGGGGTGAGAGGTTACAATGAGCAGTTCTTC.

The J gene is TRBJ2-6, the V gene TRBV15, with TRBD1 as a possible D gene (5 bases). CDR1 and CDR2 (germline): LNHNV, YYDKDF (reference sequence). Between the trimmed V and J ends, which lost 5 bases and 0 bases, there was a span of 14 bases. There are 17 residues in the CDR3. CDR3 DNA sequence: TGTGCCACCAGCTGGTCGACAGACTTCTCTGGGGCCAACGTCCTGACTTTC. Translated: CATSWSTDFSGANVLTF.

The chain couples TRBV7-9 to TRBJ1-2, with 7 bases lining up with TRBD1. Germline values: CDR1 SEHNR, CDR2 FQNEAQ (reference sequence). The CDR3 has 14 amino acids. Unmatched junction bases numbered 10, after V lost 5 bases and J lost 7 bases. The CDR3 is CASSQEGAWAGYTF. Written as DNA, the CDR3 is TGTGCCAGCAGCCAAGAGGGGGCCTGGGCTGGCTACACCTTC.

The V and J genes are TRBV7-6 and TRBJ2-5, with 14 bases identical to TRBD2. The CDR3 covers 17 residues. Germline assignment: CDR1 SGHVS and CDR2 FNYEAQ. Unmatched junction bases numbered 9, after V lost 5 bases and J lost 4 bases. CDR3 nucleotide sequence: TGTGCCAGCAGCCCCACTGGACTAGCGGGGGGAGTAGAGACCCAGTACTTC. Protein: CASSPTGLAGGVETQYF.

The chain combines TRBV5-6 with TRBJ2-4, with a possible D match to TRBD2 (6 bases). The CDR3 is 14 amino acids. Trimming shortened V by 1 base and J by 8 bases, and 13 bases separated the two germline ends. Per germline, CDR1 SGHDT and CDR2 YYEEEE. CDR3 DNA: TGTGCCAGCAGCTTGAGAAGGGAGGCATACATTCAGTACTTC. Its translation is CASSLRREAYIQYF.

The chain recombines TRBV4-1 with TRBJ2-7; D may be TRBD1 (6 bases). The CDR3 consists of 13 residues. Germline V gene sequence: CDR1 MGHRA, CDR2 YSYEKL. V was shortened by 3 bases and J by 4 bases, with 10 bases between the two germline ends. DNA of the CDR3: TGCGCCAGCAGCCACCGGGACACGTACGAGCAGTACTTC. Its protein is CASSHRDTYEQYF.